One and the same sample provided the 2 T cell receptor beta chains below, sequenced in a study of vaccination and CD4 T cells after COVID-19. Once obtained from cultured CD4+ T cells, the DNA was sequenced using the Oncomine TCR Beta short-read assay. TCRdb re-analysed the PCR reads in MiXCR, keeping a single row per CDR3 protein. The sample holds about 13,000 distinct CDR3 sequences, roughly 74% seen once. The antigens of these receptors remain unknown. Treatment: roughly 11-day PBMC culture with coronavirus spike peptide pools or control peptides (ViraFEST assay). Sequencing input: CD4+ T cells from blood, cultured in vitro. These receptors were collected from a human donor who had recovered from COVID-19.

CDR3 in amino acids: CASSFHSRETQYF. For the CDR3, the DNA is TGTGCCAGCAGCTTTCACTCACGAGAGACCCAGTACTTC. The chain couples TRBV7-9 to TRBJ2-5, with unresolved D. Germline CDR1 and CDR2: SEHNR and FQNEAQ (reference sequence). V lost 3 bases to trimming and J lost 4 bases, with 9 bases between them. This CDR3 is 13 amino acids long.

This chain uses TRBV20-1 with TRBJ2-7; 12 nucleotides agree with TRBD2. The CDR3 spans 15 residues. J lost 2 bases, V lost 5 bases, and 7 bases had no gene match. The V gene's germline CDR1 is DFQATT and CDR2 SNEGSKA (reference sequence). CDR3 bases: TGCAGTGCTCCCGGGACTAGCGGGCACCCCTACGAGCAGTACTTC. Translated, it gives CSAPGTSGHPYEQYF.